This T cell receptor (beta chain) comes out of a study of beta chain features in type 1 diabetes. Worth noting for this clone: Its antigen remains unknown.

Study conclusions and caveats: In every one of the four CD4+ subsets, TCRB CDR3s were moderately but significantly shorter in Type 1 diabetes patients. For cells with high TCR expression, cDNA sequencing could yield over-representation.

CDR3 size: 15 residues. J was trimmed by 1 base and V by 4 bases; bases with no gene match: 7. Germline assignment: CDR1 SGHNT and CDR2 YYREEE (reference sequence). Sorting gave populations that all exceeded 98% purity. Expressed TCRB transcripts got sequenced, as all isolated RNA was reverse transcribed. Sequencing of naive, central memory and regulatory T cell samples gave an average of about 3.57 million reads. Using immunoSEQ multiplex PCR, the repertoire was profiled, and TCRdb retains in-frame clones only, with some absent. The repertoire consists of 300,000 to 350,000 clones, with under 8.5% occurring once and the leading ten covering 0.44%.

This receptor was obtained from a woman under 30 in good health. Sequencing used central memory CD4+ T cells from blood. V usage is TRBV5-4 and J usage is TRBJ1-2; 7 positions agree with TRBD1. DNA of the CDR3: TGTGCCAGCAGCCGGGACAGTCCATATAACTATGGCTACACCTTC. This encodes CASSRDSPYNYGYTF.